At least ten counts were recorded for the clone carrying this T cell receptor beta chain. The target antigen is unknown. Germline V lookup: CDR1 SGDLS, CDR2 YYNGEE. The CDR3 extends over 16 amino acids. V gave up 0 bases and J gave up 5 bases; unmatched junction bases: 9. This specimen belongs to a study of T-cell memory formation after mild COVID-19. Turning to the study itself: The TCR clusters were mostly specific to one donor. Study-level points and caveats: There was a balanced CD4/CD8 profile in clones contracting day 15 to 85, and later expanders leaned CD4+. Mainly in CM and EM were contracting CD4+ clones; CD8+ were in EMRA.

MiXCR, applied by TCRdb to the 5' RACE reads, yields one record per CDR3 protein. The data contain more than 120,000 distinct CDR3 sequences, under 25% of them seen just once; the ten biggest clones take up 2% to 2.5%. This rearrangement joins TRBV9 to TRBJ2-3; TRBD2 matches at 7 bases. The sequenced material came from PBMCs or a T cell subset sorted from them (not recorded which). The source of this sequence is an adult woman who had mild COVID-19 (a few samples of this study predate the infection). Cell type and time point are not known. CDR3 bases: TGTGCCAGCAGCGTAGATGGGAGGGCCCTGGGAGATACGCAGTATTTT. This gives the protein CASSVDGRALGDTQYF.